This entry concerns a single T cell receptor (beta chain). Its antigen remains undetermined. No base qualities exist here, and no much larger clone lies one base off it. The entry originates in a study of T cell responses to AZD1222 COVID-19 vaccine listed by TCRdb under 2021. Background for the entire study: TCR sequencing covered more than 230 trial participants: nearly 210 given two doses of AZD1222 and 26 given two doses of MenACWY control vaccine. Enrollment into the trials was organized by age into subgroups of 18-55, 56-69 and 70-plus years, and those subgroups contained approximately 150, 30 and 60 TCR-sequenced participants, respectively. Points the paper makes about the study in general: Nearly half of unique spike-specific TCRs reportedly recognized epitopes outside regions mutated in the B.1.351 and B.1.1.7 variants. The whole spike protein was spanned by vaccine-associated CD4 TCRs, and dominant responses were seen in regions 160-218 and 743-854. Most participants were white British and females outnumbered males, and the authors suggested that clonal diversity may have been underestimated. Spike-specific TCR breadth and depth rose significantly after two AZD1222 doses compared with day 0 and with MenACWY recipients. Conclusions about previously exposed vaccinees were limited because only a handful of AZD1222 recipients were SARS-CoV-2 seropositive at baseline. No day 14 peak-response samples were available, so repertoires were characterized only after the peak T cell response. The 56-69-year group was small, and its depth increase did not reach significance, likely because of low power.

Per the publication, the time point label means: sample from adult after SARS-CoV-2 infection, after symptom onset. Two convalescent COVID-19 patients, sampled after symptom onset from adults with prior SARS-CoV-2 infection, were also TCR-sequenced for comparison. The CDR3 numbers 14 residues from cysteine through phenylalanine. The read is trimmed to its CDR3 DNA, 42 bases read in frame from base 1. The trim is 7 bases for V and 5 bases for J, with a gap of 15 bases between the germline ends. Via the germline V gene, CDR1 is MNHEY and CDR2 SVGAGI. The CDR3 regions of human TCRbeta chains were subjected to immunosequencing. The original pipeline was this. TCRs in the repertoires were matched against a reference library of SARS-CoV-2-specific TCRs that had been generated with the MIRA antigen-specificity platform. Breadth was defined as the fraction of unique TCRs that were SARS-CoV-2-associated, and depth was defined as the fraction of total T cells that were SARS-CoV-2-associated. Using the MIRA data, every spike-specific TCR was mapped to the spike region that the TCR reacted to and assigned to either a CD4 or a CD8 class. Log10-transformed breadth and depth values were compared by one-way ANOVA with Sidak's multiple comparisons tests. TCRdb limited this immuneACCESS table to in-frame rearrangements with V and J called. A share of clones is missing; checked studies link under half to unresolved V genes, and the rest is unexplained. Clone size and V and J calls were adopted from that table, with D and trimming inferred from the DNA. Present in this sample are 150,000 or so clones, about 88% of which were seen just once. The biggest ten clones account for 6.9% of the sample.

The source was peripheral blood, collected after recovery from COVID-19. The source is an adult who had recovered from COVID-19. The chain is assembled from TRBV6-5 and TRBJ2-1; the D gene is possibly TRBD2, with 6 bases matching. The nucleotides read TGTGCCAGCACGAGGGAGCGGGCCAACAATGAGCAGTTCTTC. This yields the protein CASTRERANNEQFF.